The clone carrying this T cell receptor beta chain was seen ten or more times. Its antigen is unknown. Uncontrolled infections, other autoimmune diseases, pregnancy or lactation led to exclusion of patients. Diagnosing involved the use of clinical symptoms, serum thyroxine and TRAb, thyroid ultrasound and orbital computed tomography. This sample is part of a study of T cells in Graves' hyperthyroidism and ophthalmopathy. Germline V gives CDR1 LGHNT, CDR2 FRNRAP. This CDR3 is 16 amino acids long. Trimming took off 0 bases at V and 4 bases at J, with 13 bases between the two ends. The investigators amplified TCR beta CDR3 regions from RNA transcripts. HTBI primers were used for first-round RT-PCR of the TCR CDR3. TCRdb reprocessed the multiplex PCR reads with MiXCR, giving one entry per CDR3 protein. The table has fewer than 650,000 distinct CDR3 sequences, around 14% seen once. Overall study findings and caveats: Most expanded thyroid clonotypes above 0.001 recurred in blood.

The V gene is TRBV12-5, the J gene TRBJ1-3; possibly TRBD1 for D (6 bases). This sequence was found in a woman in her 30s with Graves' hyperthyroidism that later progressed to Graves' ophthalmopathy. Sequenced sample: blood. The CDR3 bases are TGTGCTAGTGGTTTGGTATCAGGGGCGCAGGGAAACACCATATATTTT. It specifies CASGLVSGAQGNTIYF.